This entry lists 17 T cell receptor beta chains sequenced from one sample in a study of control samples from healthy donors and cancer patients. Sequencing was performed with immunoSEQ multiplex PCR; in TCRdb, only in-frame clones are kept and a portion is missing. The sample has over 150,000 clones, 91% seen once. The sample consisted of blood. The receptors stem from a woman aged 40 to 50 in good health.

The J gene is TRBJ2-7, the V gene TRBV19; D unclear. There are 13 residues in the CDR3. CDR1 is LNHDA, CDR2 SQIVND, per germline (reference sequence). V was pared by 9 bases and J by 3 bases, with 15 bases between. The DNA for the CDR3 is TGTGCCAGCTTGAAGATAGTGCTCTACGAGCAGTACTTC. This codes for CASLKIVLYEQYF. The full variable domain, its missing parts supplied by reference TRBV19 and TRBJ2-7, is DGGITQSPKYLFRKEGQNVTLSCEQNLNHDAMYWYRQDPGQGLRLIYYSQIVNDFQKGDIAEGYSVSREKKESFPLTVTSAQKNPTAFYLCASLKIVLYEQYFGPGTRLTVT.

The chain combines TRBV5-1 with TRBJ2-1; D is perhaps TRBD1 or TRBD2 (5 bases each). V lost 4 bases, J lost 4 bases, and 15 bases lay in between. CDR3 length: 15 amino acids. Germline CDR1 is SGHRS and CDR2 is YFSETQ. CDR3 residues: CASSRDRDGYNEQFF. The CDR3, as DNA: TGCGCCAGCAGCCGTGACCGGGACGGGTACAATGAGCAGTTCTTC.

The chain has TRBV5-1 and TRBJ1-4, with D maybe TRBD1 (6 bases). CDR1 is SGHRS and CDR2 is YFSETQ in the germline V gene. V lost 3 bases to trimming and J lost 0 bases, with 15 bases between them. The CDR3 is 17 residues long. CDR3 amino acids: CASSSGRGGTTNEKLFF. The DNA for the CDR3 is TGCGCCAGCAGCTCGGGCCGGGGGGGCACAACTAATGAAAAACTGTTTTTT. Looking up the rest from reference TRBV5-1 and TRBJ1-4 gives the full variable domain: KAGVTQTPRYLIKTRGQQVTLSCSPISGHRSVSWYQQTPGQGLQFLFEYFSETQRNKGNFPGRFSGRQFSNSRSEMNVSTLELGDSALYLCASSSGRGGTTNEKLFFGSGTQLSVL.

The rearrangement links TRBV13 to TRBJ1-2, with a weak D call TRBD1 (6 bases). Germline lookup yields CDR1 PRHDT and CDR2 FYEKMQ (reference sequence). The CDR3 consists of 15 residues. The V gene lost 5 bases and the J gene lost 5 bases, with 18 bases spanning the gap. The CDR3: CASSPNRAPYYGYTF. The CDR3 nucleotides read TGTGCCAGCAGCCCAAACAGGGCCCCCTATTATGGCTACACCTTC.

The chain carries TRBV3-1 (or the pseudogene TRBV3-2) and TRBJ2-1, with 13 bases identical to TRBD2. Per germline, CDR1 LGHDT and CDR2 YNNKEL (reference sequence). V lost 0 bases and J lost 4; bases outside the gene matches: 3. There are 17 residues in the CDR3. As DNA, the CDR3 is TGTGCCAGCAGCCAAGACCCACTAGCGGGGGGGTACAATGAGCAGTTCTTC. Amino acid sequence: CASSQDPLAGGYNEQFF.

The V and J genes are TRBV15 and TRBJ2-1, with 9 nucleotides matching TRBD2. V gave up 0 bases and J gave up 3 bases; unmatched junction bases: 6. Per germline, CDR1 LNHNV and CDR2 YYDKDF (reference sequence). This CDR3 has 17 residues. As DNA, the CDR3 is TGTGCCACCAGCAGAGATCTTGTGACTAGCGGCTACAATGAGCAGTTCTTC. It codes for CATSRDLVTSGYNEQFF.

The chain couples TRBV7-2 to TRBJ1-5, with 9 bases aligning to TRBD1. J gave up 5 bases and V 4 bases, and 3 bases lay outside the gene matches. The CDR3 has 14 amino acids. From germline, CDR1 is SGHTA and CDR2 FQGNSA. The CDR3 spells CASSSTGGDQPQHF. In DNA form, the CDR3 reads TGTGCCAGCAGCTCTACAGGGGGCGATCAGCCCCAGCATTTT. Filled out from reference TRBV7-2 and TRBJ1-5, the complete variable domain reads GAGVSQSPSNKVTEKGKDVELRCDPISGHTALYWYRQSLGQGLEFLIYFQGNSAPDKSGLPSDRFSAERTGGSVSTLTIQRTQQEDSAVYLCASSSTGGDQPQHFGDGTRLSIL.

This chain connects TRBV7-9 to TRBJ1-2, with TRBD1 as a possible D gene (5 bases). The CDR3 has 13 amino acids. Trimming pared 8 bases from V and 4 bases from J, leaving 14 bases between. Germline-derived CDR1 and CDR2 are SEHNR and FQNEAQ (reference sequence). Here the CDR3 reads CASSGGPLYGYTF. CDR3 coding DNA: TGTGCCAGCTCCGGGGGACCCCTCTATGGCTACACCTTC.

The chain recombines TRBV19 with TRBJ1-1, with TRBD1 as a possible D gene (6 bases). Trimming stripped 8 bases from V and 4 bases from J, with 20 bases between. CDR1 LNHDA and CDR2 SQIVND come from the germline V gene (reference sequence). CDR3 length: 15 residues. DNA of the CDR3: TGTGCCAGTTGGGAGGGGGGGTCCCGCGGCACTGAAGCTTTCTTT. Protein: CASWEGGSRGTEAFF.

In DNA, the CDR3 is TGTGCCAGCAGCTTAGCTTCCAGAATGAACACTGAAGCTTTCTTT. This translates into CASSLASRMNTEAFF. The chain employs TRBV7-8 and TRBJ1-1; D is unresolved. The CDR3 totals 15 residues. Between the trimmed V and J ends, which lost 0 bases and 0 bases, there was a span of 8 bases. Germline V gene data show CDR1 as SGHVS and CDR2 as FQNEAQ.

CDR3 sequence: CATSISAGETQYF. The CDR3 DNA follows: TGTGCCACCAGCATTAGCGCGGGGGAGACCCAGTACTTC. The rearrangement uses TRBV15 and TRBJ2-5, with TRBD2 as a possible D gene (6 bases). CDR3 length: 13 amino acids. Germline CDR1 LNHNV, CDR2 YYDKDF (reference sequence). The germline V and J ends were trimmed by 4 bases and 5 bases, with 11 bases remaining between them.

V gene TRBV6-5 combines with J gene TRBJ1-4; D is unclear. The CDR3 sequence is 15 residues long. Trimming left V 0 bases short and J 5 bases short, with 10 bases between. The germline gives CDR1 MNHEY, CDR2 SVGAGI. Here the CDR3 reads CASSYSGGVNEKLFF. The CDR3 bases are TGTGCCAGCAGTTACTCCGGCGGGGTGAATGAAAAACTGTTTTTT.

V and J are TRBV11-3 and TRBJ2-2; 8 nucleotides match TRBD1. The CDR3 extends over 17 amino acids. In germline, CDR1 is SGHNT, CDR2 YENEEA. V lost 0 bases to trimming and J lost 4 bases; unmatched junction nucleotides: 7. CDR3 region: CASSLDPGTGTTGELFF. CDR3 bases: TGTGCCAGCAGCTTAGATCCCGGGACAGGTACCACCGGGGAGCTGTTTTTT.

DNA of the CDR3: TGTGCCAGCAGCGTAAGGGGGCTGGCCGGGGAGCTGTTTTTT. This translates into CASSVRGLAGELFF. The gene calls are TRBV9 and TRBJ2-2; 7 bases fit TRBD1. This CDR3 is built from 14 residues. In germline, CDR1 is SGDLS, CDR2 YYNGEE. The V gene end was trimmed by 1 base and the J gene end by 6 bases; junction bases not matched to a gene: 3.

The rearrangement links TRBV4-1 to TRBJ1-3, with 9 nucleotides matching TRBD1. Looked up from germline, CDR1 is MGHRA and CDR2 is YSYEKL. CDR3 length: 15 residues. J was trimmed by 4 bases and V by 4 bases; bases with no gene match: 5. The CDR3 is CASSPGQGPGNTIYF. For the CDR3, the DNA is TGCGCCAGCAGCCCCGGACAGGGGCCCGGAAACACCATATATTTT.

CDR3 amino acids: CASSALTGGYGYTF. CDR3 in DNA: TGTGCCAGCAGCGCCTTGACCGGGGGGTATGGCTACACCTTC. The genes are TRBV9 and TRBJ1-2, with a tentative D call TRBD1 (5 bases). CDR1 SGDLS and CDR2 YYNGEE come from the germline V gene. The CDR3 spans 14 residues. Trimming cost V 3 bases and J 5 bases, with 14 bases left between them.

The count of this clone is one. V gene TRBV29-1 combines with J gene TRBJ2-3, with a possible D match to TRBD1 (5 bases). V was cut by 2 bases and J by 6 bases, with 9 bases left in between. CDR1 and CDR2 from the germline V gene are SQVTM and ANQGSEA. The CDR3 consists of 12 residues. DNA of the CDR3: TGCAGCGTTGAATTACAGGCCGATACGCAGTATTTT. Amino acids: CSVELQADTQYF.